This TCR beta chain was sequenced for a study of OX40 agonist ivuxolimab in advanced cancers. Clones were read by immunoSEQ multiplex PCR, and TCRdb kept only the in-frame ones, dropping some. The data contain 130,000 or so clones, roughly 91% of them singletons. This material consisted of CD4+ or CD8+ T cells sorted from blood, taken in a trial of the OX40 agonist ivuxolimab. This TCR came from an adult with an advanced solid tumor such as melanoma, head and neck, liver or kidney cancer.

The CDR3 loop reads CASSQLAEQFF. DNA for the CDR3: TGTGCCAGCAGCCAGCTAGCTGAGCAGTTCTTC. The V call is TRBV7-8, the J call TRBJ2-1; D is perhaps TRBD2 (5 bases). Trimming removed 5 bases from V and 9 bases from J, with 8 bases in between. The CDR3 consists of 11 residues. CDR1 is SGHVS and CDR2 is FQNEAQ in the germline V gene. Full variable domain (remainder filled in from reference TRBV7-8 and TRBJ2-1): GAGVSQSPRYKVAKRGQDVALRCDPISGHVSLFWYQQALGQGPEFLTYFQNEAQLDKSGLPSDRFFAERPEGSVSTLKIQRTQQEDSAVYLCASSQLAEQFFGPGTRLTVL.